This T cell receptor beta chain was recorded in a study of T cell changes during pregnancy in multiple sclerosis. Clones were sequenced by immunoSEQ multiplex PCR, and TCRdb holds only the in-frame ones, with some missing. The sample includes 70,000 to 100,000 clones, around 90% of them seen just once. CDR3 length: 15 amino acids. Looked up from germline, CDR1 is SGHRS and CDR2 is YFSETQ. Germline trimming cut 1 base from V and 5 bases from J; bases unmatched to any gene: 3. Source: peripheral blood, taken in the first trimester of pregnancy. V gene TRBV5-1 combines with J gene TRBJ2-7; TRBD2 agrees at 13 bases. This clonotype was obtained from a female donor with multiple sclerosis, enrolled in a pregnancy study. The CDR3 region is CASSLWTSGSDEQYF. The CDR3 DNA follows: TGCGCCAGCAGCTTGTGGACTAGCGGGAGTGACGAGCAGTACTTC.